The 30 T cell receptor beta chains given below trace back to one sample, sequenced in a study of cytomegalovirus exposure and HLA in healthy donors. Amplification used 60 Vbeta primers and 13 Jbeta primers. Sequencing used immunoSEQ multiplex PCR; TCRdb keeps in-frame clones, though not all of them. The data show about 130,000 clones, about 80% seen once. What was sequenced was PBMCs. These receptors were collected from a male donor in good health and CMV-seronegative.

This clone was seen a handful of times. The gene calls are TRBV21-1 and TRBJ1-3. TRBV21-1 represents a pseudogene. The CDR3 sequence is 14 residues long. The CDR3 DNA sequence: TGTGCCAGCAGCAAAGTTCCAGCGGGAAACACCATATATTTT. It yields the protein CASSKVPAGNTIYF.

This chain uses TRBV19 with TRBJ1-2, with TRBD1 as a possible D gene (6 bases). The germline V and J ends were trimmed by 7 bases and 6 bases, with 18 bases remaining between them. The CDR3 sequence is 14 residues long. Per the germline V gene, CDR1 is LNHDA and CDR2 is SQIVND (reference sequence). The CDR3 region has the DNA TGTGCCAGTAAGAACTCCTACAGGGATCATGGCTACACCTTC. Protein sequence: CASKNSYRDHGYTF.

The chain is built from TRBV5-4 and TRBJ2-7, with 11 bases identical to TRBD2. V was pared by 3 bases and J by 0 bases, with 8 bases of the junction left unmatched. Germline values: CDR1 SGHNT, CDR2 YYREEE (reference sequence). This CDR3 region has 17 residues. The CDR3 coding sequence is TGTGCCAGCAGCTCCCGAAAGACTAGCGGGACCTCCTACGAGCAGTACTTC. This codes for CASSSRKTSGTSYEQYF.

In regard to this clone: The germline gene is not matched at one end of the junction; a read error may be the cause. V gene TRBV7-9 combines with J gene TRBJ2-7; D is unclear. Germline CDR1 reads SEHNR; CDR2 reads FQNEAQ (reference sequence). The CDR3 runs to 13 residues. This CDR3 is CSSTPLSSYEQYF. CDR3 nucleotide sequence: TGTTCCAGCACCCCTCTGAGCTCCTACGAGCAGTACTTC. The variable domain in full, completed from reference TRBV7-9 and TRBJ2-7, reads DTGVSQNPRHKITKRGQNVTFRCDPISEHNRLYWYRQTLGQGPEFLTYFQNEAQLEKSRLLSDRFSAERPKGSFSTLEIQRTEQGDSAMYLCSSTPLSSYEQYFGPGTRLTVT.

This CDR3 reads CASSARPRGQANYGYTF. CDR3 sequence (DNA): TGCGCCAGCAGCGCCCGACCCAGGGGTCAAGCTAACTATGGCTACACCTTC. V is TRBV5-1 and J is TRBJ1-2; D possibly corresponds to TRBD1 (6 bases). Trimming shortened V by 4 bases and J by 0 bases, and 19 bases separated the two germline ends. The CDR3 length is 17 residues. The germline V gene encodes CDR1 SGHRS and CDR2 YFSETQ.

Comments on this clone: Relative to the germline gene, one junction end is altered; a read error may explain this. The chain couples TRBV5-1 to TRBJ2-6; 7 nucleotides match TRBD1. Germline V lookup: CDR1 SGHRS, CDR2 YFSETQ. The CDR3 contains 18 residues. The CDR3 nucleotides are TGCGCCAGCAGCTGGCAGGGGGTTTCTTCCCTGGGGGCCAACGGCCTGACTTTC. Protein: CASSWQGVSSLGANGLTF.

V is TRBV9 and J is TRBJ2-1; 8 bases fit TRBD2. CDR1 is SGDLS and CDR2 is YYNGEE in the germline V gene. V shed 0 bases, J shed 3 bases, and the junction held 8 bases outside the gene matches. The CDR3 spans 17 residues. The CDR3 DNA follows: TGTGCCAGCAGCGTAGCAGCGGGGGCCACTCACTACAATGAGCAGTTCTTC. This gives the protein CASSVAAGATHYNEQFF.

V gene TRBV6-4 combines with J gene TRBJ2-2, with D unclear. The CDR3 is 13 amino acids. V dropped 8 bases and J dropped 0 bases, with 7 bases sitting between them. CDR1 MRHNA and CDR2 SNTAGT come from the germline V gene. The CDR3 is CASGQSNTGELFF. CDR3 nucleotide sequence: TGTGCCAGCGGCCAGTCGAACACCGGGGAGCTGTTTTTT.

This clone was recorded only once. The chain has TRBV27 and TRBJ2-5, with 8 positions matching TRBD1. Judging by the DNA end, TRBJ2-7 fits better; the J call may be wrong. This CDR3 has 15 amino acids. CDR1 and CDR2 from the germline V gene are MNHEY and SMNVEV (reference sequence). The CDR3 coding sequence is TGTGCCAGCAGCTTGGACAGGGCCCGCTCCTACGAGCAGTACTTC. It translates to CASSLDRARSYEQYF.

J is TRBJ1-6 and V is TRBV5-6, with a possible D match to TRBD1 (6 bases). CDR3 length equals 15 residues. V was pared by 4 bases and J by 7 bases, with 15 bases between. Germline V gives CDR1 SGHDT, CDR2 YYEEEE. CDR3 loop: CASSTGQFRNSPLHF. The DNA for the CDR3 is TGTGCCAGCAGCACCGGACAGTTTCGGAATTCACCCCTCCACTTT.

This clone was seen only a few times. The rearrangement joins TRBV5-1 to TRBJ2-1; possible D gene TRBD2, 6 bases. The CDR3 runs to 16 residues. Trimming took off 0 bases at V and 4 bases at J, with 14 bases between the two ends. The germline CDR1 and CDR2 sequences are SGHRS and YFSETQ. CDR3 nucleotides: TGCGCCAGCAGCTTGGCTGTGACTAGAGGGTACAATGAGCAGTTCTTC. This codes for CASSLAVTRGYNEQFF.

In DNA form, the CDR3 reads TGTGCCAGCAGTGACTCGGGGAGCGGGGGATTCGATACGCAGTATTTT. It is translated as CASSDSGSGGFDTQYF. This sequence joins TRBV6-4 and TRBJ2-3; 8 bases map to TRBD2. CDR1 MRHNA and CDR2 SNTAGT come from the germline V gene. This CDR3 comprises 16 residues. With V trimmed by 0 bases and J by 6 bases, 8 bases remained unmatched.

The chain couples TRBV6-5 to TRBJ1-5; D not resolved. CDR1 and CDR2 from the germline V gene are MNHEY and SVGAGI. Trimming left V 8 bases short and J 6 bases short, with 8 bases between. The CDR3 is 11 residues long. The CDR3 sequence is CASRTAQPQHF. Here the CDR3 DNA reads TGTGCCAGCCGAACAGCTCAGCCCCAGCATTTT.

This chain uses TRBV10-2 with TRBJ2-7; D call uncertain. The germline V gene has CDR1 WSHSY and CDR2 SAAADI. V was cut by 2 bases and J by 2 bases, with 7 bases left in between. The CDR3 runs to 13 residues. CDR3 region: CASSEGQTYEQYF. The CDR3 DNA is TGCGCCAGCAGTGAGGGGCAGACCTACGAGCAGTACTTC.

The CDR3 spells CASSQALEQYF. The CDR3 coding sequence is TGCGCCAGCAGTCAAGCGCTGGAGCAGTACTTC. The chain combines TRBV23-1 with TRBJ2-7; D is unclear. TRBV23-1 is filed as an ORF, its function uncertain. This CDR3 comprises 11 residues. With 2 bases removed from V and 7 bases from J, the gap between germline ends came to 6 bases.

Only one count was recorded for this clone. The rearrangement links TRBV28 to TRBJ1-2; D might be TRBD1 (6 bases). Trimming cost V 6 bases and J 6 bases, with 17 bases left between them. Germline assignment: CDR1 MDHEN and CDR2 SYDVKM. This CDR3 contains 14 residues. CDR3 coding DNA: TGTGCCAGCAGAGGGGACACCTTAACGAATGGCTACACCTTC. It yields the protein CASRGDTLTNGYTF.

The chain recombines TRBV15 with TRBJ2-7, with TRBD1 matching 9 bases. V gave up 3 bases and J gave up 5 bases; unmatched junction bases: 5. This CDR3 contains 14 residues. Germline CDR1 LNHNV, CDR2 YYDKDF (reference sequence). The CDR3 region has the DNA TGTGCCACCAGCAGGTCGACAGGGGGTCACGAGCAGTACTTC. It translates to CATSRSTGGHEQYF.

The chain uses TRBV19 and TRBJ1-5; D gene unclear. The CDR3 sequence is 19 residues long. Germline CDR1 LNHDA, CDR2 SQIVND (reference sequence). The ends were cut back, 0 bases at V and 2 bases at J, with 20 bases in the middle. CDR3 nucleotides: TGTGCCAGTAGTATAGACTCCCCAGGCCTGGGGAGGCGCAATCAGCCCCAGCATTTT. The encoded protein is CASSIDSPGLGRRNQPQHF.

This clone was recorded a few times. The CDR3 DNA sequence: TGTGCCAGCAGTTTAAACAGGGGGCATCAGCCCCAGCATTTT. It yields the protein CASSLNRGHQPQHF. This chain uses TRBV27 with TRBJ1-5, with 9 nucleotides matching TRBD1. The length of the CDR3 is 14 residues. Germline V gives CDR1 MNHEY, CDR2 SMNVEV (reference sequence). V lost 2 bases and J lost 5; bases outside the gene matches: 1.

The chain recombines TRBV4-2 with TRBJ2-1; D is unclear. Per germline, CDR1 LGHNA and CDR2 YNFKEQ. The CDR3 covers 16 residues. V was cut by 0 bases and J by 2 bases, with 11 bases left in between. As DNA, the CDR3 is TGTGCCAGCAGCCAAGAGGTGCGGATAACCTACAATGAGCAGTTCTTC. It specifies CASSQEVRITYNEQFF.

V is TRBV4-3 and J is TRBJ2-1; TRBD2 aligns across 8 bases. The CDR3 length is 15 residues. The V gene's germline CDR1 is LGHNA and CDR2 YSLEER. V lost 2 bases and J lost 3; bases outside the gene matches: 3. This CDR3 reads CASSQKAGDYNEQFF. CDR3 bases: TGCGCCAGCAGCCAAAAAGCGGGGGACTACAATGAGCAGTTCTTC.

Here the CDR3 DNA reads TGTGCCAGCAGTTACCGGGGAGGAGTTGAGGGCTACACCTTC. It codes for CASSYRGGVEGYTF. V gene TRBV6-5 combines with J gene TRBJ1-2, with D unresolved. The CDR3 totals 14 residues. CDR1 and CDR2 from the germline V gene are MNHEY and SVGAGI. The ends were cut back, 2 bases at V and 8 bases at J, with 15 bases in the middle.

The chain uses TRBV7-9 and TRBJ2-7; 7 positions agree with TRBD2. The V gene end was trimmed by 2 bases and the J gene end by 3 bases; junction bases not matched to a gene: 4. Germline CDR1 and CDR2: SEHNR and FQNEAQ (reference sequence). The CDR3 is made up of 14 amino acids. The CDR3 DNA follows: TGTGCCAGCAGCTTAACTAGCGAGAGCTACGAGCAGTACTTC. It codes for CASSLTSESYEQYF.

With respect to this clone: One end of the junction does not line up with germline, which may come from a read error. The chain carries TRBV7-9 and TRBJ2-7; 12 bases fit TRBD2. CDR3 size: 15 residues. The V gene's germline CDR1 is SEHNR and CDR2 FQNEAQ (reference sequence). For the CDR3, the DNA is TGTTCCAGCAGCCGACTAGCGGGAGCGGCTAGCGAGCAGTACTTC. Residues: CSSSRLAGAASEQYF.

The V call is TRBV7-9, the J call TRBJ2-1; a possible D gene is TRBD2 (6 bases). This CDR3 comprises 14 residues. Looked up from germline, CDR1 is SEHNR and CDR2 is FQNEAQ (reference sequence). The ends were cut back, 5 bases at V and 7 bases at J, with 15 bases in the middle. CDR3 nucleotide sequence: TGTGCCAGCAGCGAATCCAGGGCGGGGAATGAGCAGTTCTTC. Translating it yields CASSESRAGNEQFF. Together with reference TRBV7-9 and TRBJ2-1, the CDR3 gives the full variable domain: DTGVSQNPRHKITKRGQNVTFRCDPISEHNRLYWYRQTLGQGPEFLTYFQNEAQLEKSRLLSDRFSAERPKGSFSTLEIQRTEQGDSAMYLCASSESRAGNEQFFGPGTRLTVL.

The chain is built from TRBV15 and TRBJ2-6; D is ambiguous. The V end was cut by 0 bases, the J end by 1 base, with 10 bases between. The germline gives CDR1 LNHNV, CDR2 YYDKDF (reference sequence). This CDR3 has 17 residues. The CDR3 loop reads CATSRDPGRSGANVLTF. Written as DNA, the CDR3 is TGTGCCACCAGCAGAGATCCAGGCCGTTCTGGGGCCAACGTCCTGACTTTC. The entire variable domain, with the rest obtained from reference TRBV15 and TRBJ2-6, is as follows: DAMVIQNPRYQVTQFGKPVTLSCSQTLNHNVMYWYQQKSSQAPKLLFHYYDKDFNNEADTPDNFQSRRPNTSFCFLDIRSPGLGDTAMYLCATSRDPGRSGANVLTFGAGSRLTVL.

The CDR3 DNA reads TGTGCCAGCAGTTTATTAGGACGGGGTCGTTCACCCCTCCACTTT. It codes for CASSLLGRGRSPLHF. The chain recombines TRBV28 with TRBJ1-6; D is unclear. V was shortened by 1 base and J by 9 bases, with 13 bases between the two germline ends. Germline loops: CDR1 MDHEN, CDR2 SYDVKM. The CDR3 is 15 amino acids. The variable domain in full, completed from reference TRBV28 and TRBJ1-6, reads DVKVTQSSRYLVKRTGEKVFLECVQDMDHENMFWYRQDPGLGLRLIYFSYDVKMKEKGDIPEGYSVSREKKERFSLILESASTNQTSMYLCASSLLGRGRSPLHFGNGTRLTVT.

The J gene is TRBJ2-1, the V gene TRBV29-1; TRBD2 aligns across 10 bases. This CDR3 spans 18 amino acids. The germline V gene encodes CDR1 SQVTM and CDR2 ANQGSEA. V was clipped by 1 base and J by 0 bases; unmatched bases: 9. The CDR3 DNA is TGCAGCGTTGAAGGGCTAGCGGGAGCCTTGAGCTCCTACAATGAGCAGTTCTTC. Protein sequence: CSVEGLAGALSSYNEQFF.

The chain combines TRBV11-2 with TRBJ2-3; 8 nucleotides align to TRBD2. J was trimmed by 6 bases and V by 1 base; bases with no gene match: 6. This CDR3 has 15 amino acids. Per germline, CDR1 SGHAT and CDR2 FQNNGV. The CDR3 sequence: CASSLVGLAIDTQYF. DNA for the CDR3: TGTGCCAGCAGCTTAGTTGGACTAGCAATTGATACGCAGTATTTT.

The V gene is TRBV5-8, the J gene TRBJ1-2; D is perhaps TRBD1 (6 bases). The CDR3 spans 19 residues. Trimming left V 0 bases short and J 4 bases short, with 25 bases between. Germline-derived CDR1 and CDR2 are SGHTS and YDEGEE. The CDR3 nucleotides are TGTGCCAGCAGCTTGGGATCTGGTTGGGACACTGAAGGGTTCTATGGCTACACCTTC. Translated, it gives CASSLGSGWDTEGFYGYTF. Supplemented by reference TRBV5-8 and TRBJ1-2, the full variable domain reads EAGVTQSPTHLIKTRGQQATLRCSPISGHTSVYWYQQALGLGLQFLLWYDEGEERNRGNFPPRFSGRQFPNYSSELNVNALELEDSALYLCASSLGSGWDTEGFYGYTFGSGTRLTVV.